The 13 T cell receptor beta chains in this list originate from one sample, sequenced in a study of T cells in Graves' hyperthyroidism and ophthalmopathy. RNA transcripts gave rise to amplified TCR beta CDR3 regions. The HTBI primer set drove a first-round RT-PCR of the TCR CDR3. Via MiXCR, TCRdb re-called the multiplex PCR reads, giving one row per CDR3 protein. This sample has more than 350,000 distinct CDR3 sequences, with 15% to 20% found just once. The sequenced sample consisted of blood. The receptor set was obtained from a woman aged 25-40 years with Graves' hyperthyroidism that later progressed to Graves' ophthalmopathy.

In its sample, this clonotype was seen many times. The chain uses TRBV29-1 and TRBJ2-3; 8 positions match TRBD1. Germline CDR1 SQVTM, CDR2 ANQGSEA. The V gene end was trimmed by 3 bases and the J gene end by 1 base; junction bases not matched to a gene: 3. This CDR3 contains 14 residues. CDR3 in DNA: TGCAGCGTTGACAGGGGGCTGGGCACAGATACGCAGTATTTT. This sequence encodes CSVDRGLGTDTQYF.

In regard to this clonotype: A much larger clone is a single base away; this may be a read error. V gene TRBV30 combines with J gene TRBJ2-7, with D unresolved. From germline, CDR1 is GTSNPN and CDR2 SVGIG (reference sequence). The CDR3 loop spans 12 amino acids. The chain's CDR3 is CAWSVQGYGQYF. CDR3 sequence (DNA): TGTGCCTGGAGTGTACAAGGGTACGGGCAGTACTTC.

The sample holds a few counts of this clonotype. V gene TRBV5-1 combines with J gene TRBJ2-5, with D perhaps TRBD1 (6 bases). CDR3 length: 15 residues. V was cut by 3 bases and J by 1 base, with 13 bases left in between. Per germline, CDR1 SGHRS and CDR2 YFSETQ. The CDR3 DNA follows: TGCGCCAGCAGCTGGCAGGGGAGTCCCCAAGAGACCCAGTACTTC. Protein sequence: CASSWQGSPQETQYF.

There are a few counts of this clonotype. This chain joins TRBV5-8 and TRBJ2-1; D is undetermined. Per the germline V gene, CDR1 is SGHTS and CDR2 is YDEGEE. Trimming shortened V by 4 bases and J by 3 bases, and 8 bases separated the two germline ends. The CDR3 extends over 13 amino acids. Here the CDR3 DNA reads TGTGCCAGCAGCGATACGGTCTACAATGAGCAGTTCTTC. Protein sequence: CASSDTVYNEQFF.

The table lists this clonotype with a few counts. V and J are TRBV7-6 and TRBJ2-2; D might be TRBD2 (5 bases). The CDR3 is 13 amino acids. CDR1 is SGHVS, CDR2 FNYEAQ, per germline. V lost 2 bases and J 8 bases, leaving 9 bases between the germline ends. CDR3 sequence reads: CASSLLRGGELFF. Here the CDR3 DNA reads TGTGCCAGCAGCTTACTTCGGGGTGGGGAGCTGTTTTTT.

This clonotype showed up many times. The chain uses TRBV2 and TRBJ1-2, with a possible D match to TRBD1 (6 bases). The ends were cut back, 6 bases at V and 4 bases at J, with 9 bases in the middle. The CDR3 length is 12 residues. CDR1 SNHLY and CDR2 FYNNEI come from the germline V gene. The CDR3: CASSADSYGYTF. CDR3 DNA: TGTGCCAGCAGCGCGGACAGCTATGGCTACACCTTC.

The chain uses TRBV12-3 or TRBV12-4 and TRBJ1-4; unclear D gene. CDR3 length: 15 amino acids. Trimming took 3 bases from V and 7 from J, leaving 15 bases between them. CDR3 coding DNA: TGTGCCAGCAGTTTGGGGTACGAGGAGACTGAAAAACTGTTTTTT. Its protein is CASSLGYEETEKLFF.

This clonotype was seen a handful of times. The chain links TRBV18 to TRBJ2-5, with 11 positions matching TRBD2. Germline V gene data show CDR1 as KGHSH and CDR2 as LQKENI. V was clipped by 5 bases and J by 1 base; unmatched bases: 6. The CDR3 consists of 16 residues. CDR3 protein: CASSSLTSGTQETQYF. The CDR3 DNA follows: TGTGCCAGCTCATCACTGACTAGCGGGACCCAAGAGACCCAGTACTTC.

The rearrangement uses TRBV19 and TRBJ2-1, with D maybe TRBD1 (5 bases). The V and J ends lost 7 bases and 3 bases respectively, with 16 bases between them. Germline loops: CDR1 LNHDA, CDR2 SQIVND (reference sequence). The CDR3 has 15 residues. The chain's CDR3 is CASTLTGPGYNEQFF. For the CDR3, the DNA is TGTGCCAGTACCTTAACAGGACCGGGCTACAATGAGCAGTTCTTC. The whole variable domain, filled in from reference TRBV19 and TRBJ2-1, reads DGGITQSPKYLFRKEGQNVTLSCEQNLNHDAMYWYRQDPGQGLRLIYYSQIVNDFQKGDIAEGYSVSREKKESFPLTVTSAQKNPTAFYLCASTLTGPGYNEQFFGPGTRLTVL.

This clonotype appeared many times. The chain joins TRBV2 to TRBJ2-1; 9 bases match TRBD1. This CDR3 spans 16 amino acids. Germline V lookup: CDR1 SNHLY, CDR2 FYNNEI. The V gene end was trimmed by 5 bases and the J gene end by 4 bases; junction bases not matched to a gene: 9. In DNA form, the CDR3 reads TGTGCCAGCAGTCTTACAGGGGGCTTAGGGTACAATGAGCAGTTCTTC. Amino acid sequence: CASSLTGGLGYNEQFF.

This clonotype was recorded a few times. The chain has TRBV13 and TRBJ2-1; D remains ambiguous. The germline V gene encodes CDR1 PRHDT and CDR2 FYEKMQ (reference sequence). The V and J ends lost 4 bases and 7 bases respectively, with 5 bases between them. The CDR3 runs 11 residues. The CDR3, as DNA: TGTGCCAGCAGCTATACAAATGAGCAGTTCTTC. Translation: CASSYTNEQFF. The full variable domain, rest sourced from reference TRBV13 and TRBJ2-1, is AAGVIQSPRHLIKEKRETATLKCYPIPRHDTVYWYQQGPGQDPQFLISFYEKMQSDKGSIPDRFSAQQFSDYHSELNMSSLELGDSALYFCASSYTNEQFFGPGTRLTVL.

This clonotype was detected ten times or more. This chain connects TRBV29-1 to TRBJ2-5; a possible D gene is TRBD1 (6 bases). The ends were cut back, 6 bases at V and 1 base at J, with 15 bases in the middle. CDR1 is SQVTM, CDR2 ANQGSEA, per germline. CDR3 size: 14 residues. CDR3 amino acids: CSVHREGGQETQYF. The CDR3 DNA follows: TGCAGCGTCCACAGGGAAGGGGGCCAAGAGACCCAGTACTTC. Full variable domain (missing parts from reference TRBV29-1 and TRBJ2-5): SAVISQKPSRDICQRGTSLTIQCQVDSQVTMMFWYRQQPGQSLTLIATANQGSEATYESGFVIDKFPISRPNLTFSTLTVSNMSPEDSSIYLCSVHREGGQETQYFGPGTRLLVL.

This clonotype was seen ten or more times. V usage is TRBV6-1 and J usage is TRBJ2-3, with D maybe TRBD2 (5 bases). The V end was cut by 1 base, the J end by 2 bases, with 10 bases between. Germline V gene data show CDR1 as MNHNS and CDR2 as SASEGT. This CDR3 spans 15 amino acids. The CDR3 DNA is TGTGCCAGCAGTGAAGGGACTGCTCACACAGATACGCAGTATTTT. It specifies CASSEGTAHTDTQYF.